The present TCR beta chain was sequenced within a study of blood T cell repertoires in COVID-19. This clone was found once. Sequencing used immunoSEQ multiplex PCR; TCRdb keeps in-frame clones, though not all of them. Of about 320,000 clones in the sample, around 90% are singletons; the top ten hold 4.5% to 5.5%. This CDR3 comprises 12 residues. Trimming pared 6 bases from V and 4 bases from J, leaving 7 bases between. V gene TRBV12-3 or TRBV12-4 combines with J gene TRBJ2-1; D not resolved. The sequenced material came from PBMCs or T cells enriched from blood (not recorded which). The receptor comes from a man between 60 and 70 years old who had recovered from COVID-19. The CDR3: CASRSAYNEQFF. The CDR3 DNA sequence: TGTGCCAGCAGGAGTGCTTACAATGAGCAGTTCTTC.